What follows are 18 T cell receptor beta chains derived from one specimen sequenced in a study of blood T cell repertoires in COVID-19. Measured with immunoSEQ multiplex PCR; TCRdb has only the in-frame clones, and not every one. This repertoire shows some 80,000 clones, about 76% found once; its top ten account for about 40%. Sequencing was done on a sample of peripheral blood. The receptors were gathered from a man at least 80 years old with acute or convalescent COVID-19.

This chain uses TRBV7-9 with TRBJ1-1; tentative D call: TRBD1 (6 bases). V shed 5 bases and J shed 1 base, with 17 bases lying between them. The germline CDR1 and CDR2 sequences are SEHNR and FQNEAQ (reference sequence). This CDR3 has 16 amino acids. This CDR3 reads CASSRRGQIKNTEAFF. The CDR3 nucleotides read TGTGCCAGCAGCCGGCGAGGACAGATTAAGAACACTGAAGCTTTCTTT.

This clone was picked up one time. In DNA, the CDR3 is TGTGCCAGCTCACCTCGGAACTCACAGGGTTCTGAGACCCAGTACTTC. Its protein is CASSPRNSQGSETQYF. The chain couples TRBV18 to TRBJ2-5; D perhaps matches TRBD1 (6 bases). Trimming removed 3 bases from V and 5 bases from J, with 19 bases in between. This CDR3 region has 16 residues. The germline gives CDR1 KGHSH, CDR2 LQKENI.

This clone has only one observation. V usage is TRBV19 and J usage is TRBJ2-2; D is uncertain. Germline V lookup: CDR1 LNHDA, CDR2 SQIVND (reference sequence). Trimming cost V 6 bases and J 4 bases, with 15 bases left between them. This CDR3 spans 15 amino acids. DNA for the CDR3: TGTGCCAGTAGCATCCTCGACACGGCCACCGGGGAGCTGTTTTTT. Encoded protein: CASSILDTATGELFF.

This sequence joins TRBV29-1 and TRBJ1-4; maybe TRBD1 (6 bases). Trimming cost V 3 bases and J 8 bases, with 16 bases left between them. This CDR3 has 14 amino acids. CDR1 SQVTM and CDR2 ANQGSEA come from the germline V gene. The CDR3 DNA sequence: TGCAGCGTTGAGTTTGGACAGAACGGGGAAAAACTGTTTTTT. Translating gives CSVEFGQNGEKLFF.

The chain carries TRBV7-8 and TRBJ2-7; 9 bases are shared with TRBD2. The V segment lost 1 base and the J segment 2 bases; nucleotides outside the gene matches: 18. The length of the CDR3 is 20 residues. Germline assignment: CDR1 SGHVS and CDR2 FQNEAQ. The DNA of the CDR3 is TGTGCCAGCAGCTTAGGGGGCGGGCTAGCGGGGAACCTCCCACCCTACGAGCAGTACTTC. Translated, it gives CASSLGGGLAGNLPPYEQYF.

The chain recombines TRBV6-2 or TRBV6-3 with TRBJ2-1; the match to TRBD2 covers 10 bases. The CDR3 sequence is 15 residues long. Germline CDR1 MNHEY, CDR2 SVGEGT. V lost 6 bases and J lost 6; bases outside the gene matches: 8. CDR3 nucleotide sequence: TGTGCCAGCAGCCCTAGCGGGAGCAGACTCAATGAGCAGTTCTTC. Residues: CASSPSGSRLNEQFF.

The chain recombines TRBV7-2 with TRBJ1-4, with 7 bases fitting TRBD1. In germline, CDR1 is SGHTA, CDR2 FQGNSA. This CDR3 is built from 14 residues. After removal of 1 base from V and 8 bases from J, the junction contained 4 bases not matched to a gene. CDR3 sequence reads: CASSLVAGGEKLFF. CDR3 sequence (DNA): TGTGCCAGCAGCTTAGTGGCAGGGGGGGAAAAACTGTTTTTT.

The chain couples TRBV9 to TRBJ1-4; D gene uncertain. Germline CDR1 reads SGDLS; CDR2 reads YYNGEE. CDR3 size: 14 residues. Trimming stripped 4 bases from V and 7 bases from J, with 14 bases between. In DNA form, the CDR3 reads TGTGCCAGCAGCCCTCGCGGGGAGGGTGAAAAACTGTTTTTT. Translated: CASSPRGEGEKLFF.

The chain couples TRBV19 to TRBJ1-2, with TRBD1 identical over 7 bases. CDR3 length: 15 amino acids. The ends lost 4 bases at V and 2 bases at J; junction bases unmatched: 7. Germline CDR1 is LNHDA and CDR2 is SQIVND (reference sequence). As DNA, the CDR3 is TGTGCCAGTAGTACCCCCGGACAGGAGAACTATGGCTACACCTTC. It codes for CASSTPGQENYGYTF.

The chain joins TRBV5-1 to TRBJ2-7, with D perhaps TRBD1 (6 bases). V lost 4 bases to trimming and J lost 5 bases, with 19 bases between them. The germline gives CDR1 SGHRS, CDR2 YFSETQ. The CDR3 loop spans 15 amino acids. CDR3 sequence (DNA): TGCGCCAGCAGCCCGTTGGGGGCAGTGGCCAACGAGCAGTACTTC. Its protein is CASSPLGAVANEQYF.

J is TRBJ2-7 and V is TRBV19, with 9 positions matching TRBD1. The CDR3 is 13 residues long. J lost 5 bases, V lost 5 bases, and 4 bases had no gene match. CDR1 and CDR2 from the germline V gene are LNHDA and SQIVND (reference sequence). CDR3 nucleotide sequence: TGTGCCAGTAGTTGGACAGGGGATAACGAGCAGTACTTC. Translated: CASSWTGDNEQYF. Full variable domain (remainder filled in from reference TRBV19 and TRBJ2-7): DGGITQSPKYLFRKEGQNVTLSCEQNLNHDAMYWYRQDPGQGLRLIYYSQIVNDFQKGDIAEGYSVSREKKESFPLTVTSAQKNPTAFYLCASSWTGDNEQYFGPGTRLTVT.

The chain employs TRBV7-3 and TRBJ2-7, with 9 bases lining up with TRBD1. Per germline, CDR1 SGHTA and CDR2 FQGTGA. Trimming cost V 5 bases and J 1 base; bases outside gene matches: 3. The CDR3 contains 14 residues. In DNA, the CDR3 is TGTGCCAGCAGCCCGACAGGGGGGTCCTACGAGCAGTACTTC. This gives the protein CASSPTGGSYEQYF. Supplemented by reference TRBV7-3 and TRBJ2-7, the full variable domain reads GAGVSQTPSNKVTEKGKYVELRCDPISGHTALYWYRQSLGQGPEFLIYFQGTGAADDSGLPNDRFFAVRPEGSVSTLKIQRTERGDSAVYLCASSPTGGSYEQYFGPGTRLTVT.

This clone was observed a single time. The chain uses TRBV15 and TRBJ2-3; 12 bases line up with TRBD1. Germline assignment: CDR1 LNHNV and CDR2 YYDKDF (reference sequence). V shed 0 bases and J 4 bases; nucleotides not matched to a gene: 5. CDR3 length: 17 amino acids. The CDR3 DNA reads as TGTGCCACCAGCAGAGACGGGACAGGGGGCTCTCCAGATACGCAGTATTTT. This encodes CATSRDGTGGSPDTQYF. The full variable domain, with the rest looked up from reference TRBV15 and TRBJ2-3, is DAMVIQNPRYQVTQFGKPVTLSCSQTLNHNVMYWYQQKSSQAPKLLFHYYDKDFNNEADTPDNFQSRRPNTSFCFLDIRSPGLGDTAMYLCATSRDGTGGSPDTQYFGPGTRLTVL.

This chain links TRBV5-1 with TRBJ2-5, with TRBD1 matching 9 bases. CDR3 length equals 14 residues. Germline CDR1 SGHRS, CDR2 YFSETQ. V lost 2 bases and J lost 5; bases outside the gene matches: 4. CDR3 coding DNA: TGCGCCAGCAGCTTACAGGGGGCAAGTGAGACCCAGTACTTC. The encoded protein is CASSLQGASETQYF.

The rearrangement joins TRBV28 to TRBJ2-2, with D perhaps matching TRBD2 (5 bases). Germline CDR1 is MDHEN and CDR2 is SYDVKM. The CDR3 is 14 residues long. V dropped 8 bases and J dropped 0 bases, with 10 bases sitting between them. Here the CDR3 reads CASGGFTNTGELFF. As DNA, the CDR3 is TGTGCCAGCGGCGGGTTCACGAACACCGGGGAGCTGTTTTTT.

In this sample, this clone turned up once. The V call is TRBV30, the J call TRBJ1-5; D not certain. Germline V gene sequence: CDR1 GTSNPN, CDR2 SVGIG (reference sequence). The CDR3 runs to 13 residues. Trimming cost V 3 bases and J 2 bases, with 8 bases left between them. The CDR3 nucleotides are TGTGCCTGGAGCTTCGAGGGCAATCAGCCCCAGCATTTT. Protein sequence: CAWSFEGNQPQHF. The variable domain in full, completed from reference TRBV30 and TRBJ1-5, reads SQTIHQWPATLVQPVGSPLSLECTVEGTSNPNLYWYRQAAGRGLQLLFYSVGIGQISSEVPQNLSASRPQDRQFILSSKKLLLSDSGFYLCAWSFEGNQPQHFGDGTRLSIL.

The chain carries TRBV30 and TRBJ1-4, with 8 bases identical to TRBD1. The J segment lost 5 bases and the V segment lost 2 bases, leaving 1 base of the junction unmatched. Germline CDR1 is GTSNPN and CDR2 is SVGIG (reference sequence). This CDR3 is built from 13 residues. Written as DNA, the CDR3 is TGTGCCTGGAGTACAGGGGGAAATGAAAAACTGTTTTTT. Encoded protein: CAWSTGGNEKLFF.

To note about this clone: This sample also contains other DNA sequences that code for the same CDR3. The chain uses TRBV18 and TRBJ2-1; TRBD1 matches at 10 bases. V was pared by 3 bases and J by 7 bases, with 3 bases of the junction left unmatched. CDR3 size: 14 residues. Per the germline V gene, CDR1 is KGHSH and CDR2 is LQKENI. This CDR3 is CASSPRTGGNEQFF. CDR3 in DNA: TGTGCCAGCTCACCTAGGACAGGGGGGAATGAGCAGTTCTTC.